These 3 T cell receptor beta chains were all obtained from the same sample, sequenced in a study of shared clonotypes between healthy human individuals. Assay used: immunoSEQ multiplex PCR; TCRdb lists only in-frame clones, some missing. This repertoire shows 2 million to 2.5 million clones, 90% to 95% found once; its top ten account for 0.39%. Sequenced: naive CD4+ T cells from PBMCs. Stated subset: CD45RA+ positively selected. All receptors come from a young man in good health. Some clones in this sample may be carry-over from other donors' samples.

Here the CDR3 DNA reads TGCGCCAGCAGCCAAGCACAGGGGAGAGGGGTAGTAGATACGCAGTATTTT. Translating it yields CASSQAQGRGVVDTQYF. The chain employs TRBV4-3 and TRBJ2-3; 7 nucleotides agree with TRBD1. Germline values: CDR1 LGHNA, CDR2 YSLEER. The CDR3 loop spans 17 amino acids. V was pared by 1 base and J by 5 bases, with 12 bases of the junction left unmatched.

The chain couples TRBV5-1 to TRBJ1-2; unclear D gene. In germline, CDR1 is SGHRS, CDR2 YFSETQ. This CDR3 contains 15 residues. V dropped 0 bases and J dropped 0 bases, with 9 bases sitting between them. CDR3 sequence (DNA): TGCGCCAGCAGCTTGGTATCGGGTTCTAACTATGGCTACACCTTC. It specifies CASSLVSGSNYGYTF.

The chain employs TRBV4-3 and TRBJ2-1; D possibly corresponds to TRBD1 (5 bases). Looked up from germline, CDR1 is LGHNA and CDR2 is YSLEER. The CDR3 runs to 14 residues. Trimming stripped 2 bases from V and 4 bases from J, with 9 bases between. CDR3 DNA: TGCGCCAGCAGCCAAAACCAGGGTTACAATGAGCAGTTCTTC. Translated: CASSQNQGYNEQFF.